Below, 8 T cell receptor beta chains from the same sample are listed, as sequenced in a study of OX40 agonist ivuxolimab in advanced cancers. TCRdb's table, derived via immunoSEQ multiplex PCR, lists solely in-frame clones and lacks some. Of approximately 40,000 clones in the sample, 75% to 85% were seen once. The sequencing used CD4+ or CD8+ T cells sorted from blood, collected in a trial of the OX40 agonist ivuxolimab. All receptors come from an adult with an advanced solid tumor such as melanoma, head and neck, liver or kidney cancer.

The chain joins TRBV4-3 to TRBJ1-2; the D is unclear. CDR3 length: 15 amino acids. Germline assignment: CDR1 LGHNA and CDR2 YSLEER. The V gene lost 1 base and the J gene lost 8 bases, with 17 bases spanning the gap. DNA of the CDR3: TGCGCCAGCAGCCAAGTAGCAGGAGCGTCTGGGGGCTACACCTTC. This encodes CASSQVAGASGGYTF.

CDR3 sequence (DNA): TGTGCCAGCAGCCAAGGGGGACAGCCCCAGCATTTT. As protein: CASSQGGQPQHF. This chain connects TRBV7-9 to TRBJ1-5, with D perhaps matching TRBD1 (6 bases). There are 12 residues in the CDR3. Germline-derived CDR1 and CDR2 are SEHNR and FQNEAQ (reference sequence). Trimming left V 5 bases short and J 7 bases short, with 9 bases between.

This clone was recorded a few times. V gene TRBV27 combines with J gene TRBJ1-2; D might be TRBD1 (6 bases). This CDR3 is built from 15 residues. Germline V gene lookup returns CDR1 MNHEY and CDR2 SMNVEV (reference sequence). Trimming took 3 bases from V and 1 from J, leaving 12 bases between them. The CDR3 DNA is TGTGCCAGCAGTTTGACCTTCAGGGGTAACTATGGCTACACCTTC. As protein: CASSLTFRGNYGYTF.

V gene TRBV28 combines with J gene TRBJ1-2; possible D gene TRBD1, 5 bases. The CDR3 is 15 amino acids. The germline CDR1 and CDR2 sequences are MDHEN and SYDVKM. V was trimmed by 2 bases and J by 6 bases, leaving 16 bases between them. In DNA, the CDR3 is TGTGCCAGCAGTTTAATAACTATAGGGGAAAATGGCTACACCTTC. As protein: CASSLITIGENGYTF.

This chain joins TRBV7-8 and TRBJ1-5; TRBD1 is a possible D gene (5 bases). The germline V gene has CDR1 SGHVS and CDR2 FQNEAQ. CDR3 length equals 15 residues. Trimming removed 5 bases from V and 6 bases from J, with 17 bases in between. CDR3 residues: CASSLNPGLGQPQHF. In nucleotides, the CDR3 is TGTGCCAGCAGCCTAAATCCAGGGTTGGGTCAGCCCCAGCATTTT.

The gene calls are TRBV7-9 and TRBJ2-1; 9 positions agree with TRBD2. This CDR3 spans 15 amino acids. Germline lookup yields CDR1 SEHNR and CDR2 FQNEAQ (reference sequence). J was trimmed by 3 bases and V by 1 base; bases with no gene match: 1. In nucleotides, the CDR3 is TGTGCCAGCAGCTTAGATAGCGGGAGCTACAATGAGCAGTTCTTC. Protein sequence: CASSLDSGSYNEQFF.

V and J are TRBV11-1 and TRBJ1-3, with D uncertain. The CDR3 has 14 amino acids. Germline V gene sequence: CDR1 SGHAT, CDR2 FQDESV (reference sequence). V lost 5 bases, J lost 4 bases, and 12 bases lay in between. CDR3 residues: CASSGRVAGNTIYF. The CDR3 DNA reads TGTGCCAGCAGCGGACGGGTTGCAGGAAACACCATATATTTT.

This CDR3 is CASSLGLGATQYF. The CDR3 nucleotides are TGTGCCAGCAGCTTAGGGTTGGGGGCGACCCAGTACTTC. V gene TRBV7-3 combines with J gene TRBJ2-5; TRBD1 is a possible D gene (6 bases). This CDR3 is 13 amino acids long. Trimming removed 2 bases at V and 7 bases at J, with 11 bases between. The germline V gene has CDR1 SGHTA and CDR2 FQGTGA.